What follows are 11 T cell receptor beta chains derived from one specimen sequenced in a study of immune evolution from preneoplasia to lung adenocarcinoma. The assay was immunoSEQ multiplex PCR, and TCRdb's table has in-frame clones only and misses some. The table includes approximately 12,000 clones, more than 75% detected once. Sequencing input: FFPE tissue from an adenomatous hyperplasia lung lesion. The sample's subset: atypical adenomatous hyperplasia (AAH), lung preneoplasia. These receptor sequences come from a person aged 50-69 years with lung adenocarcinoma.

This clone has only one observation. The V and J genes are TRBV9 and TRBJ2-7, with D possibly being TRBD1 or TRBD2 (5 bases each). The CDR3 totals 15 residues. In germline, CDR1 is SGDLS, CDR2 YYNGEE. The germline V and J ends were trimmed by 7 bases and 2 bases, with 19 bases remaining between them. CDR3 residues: CASAEGPGLAYEQYF. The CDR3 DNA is TGTGCCAGCGCAGAGGGACCAGGGCTCGCCTACGAGCAGTACTTC.

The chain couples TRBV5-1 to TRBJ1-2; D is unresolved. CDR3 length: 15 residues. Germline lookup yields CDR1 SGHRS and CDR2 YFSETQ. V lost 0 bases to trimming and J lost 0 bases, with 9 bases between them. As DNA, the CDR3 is TGCGCCAGCAGCTTGGGGGCCACAGCTAACTATGGCTACACCTTC. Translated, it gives CASSLGATANYGYTF.

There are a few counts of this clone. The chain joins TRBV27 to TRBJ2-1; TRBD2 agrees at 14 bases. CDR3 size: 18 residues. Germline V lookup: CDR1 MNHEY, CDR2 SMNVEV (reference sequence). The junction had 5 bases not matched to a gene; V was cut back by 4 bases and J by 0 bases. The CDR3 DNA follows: TGTGCCAGCAGTTCGGGACTAGCGGGAGTGGACTCCTACAATGAGCAGTTCTTC. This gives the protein CASSSGLAGVDSYNEQFF.

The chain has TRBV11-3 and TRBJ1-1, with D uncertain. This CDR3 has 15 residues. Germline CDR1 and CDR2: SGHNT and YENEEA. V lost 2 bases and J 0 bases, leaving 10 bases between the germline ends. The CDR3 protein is CASSLSGSMNTEAFF. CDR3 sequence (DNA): TGTGCCAGCAGCTTAAGCGGGTCCATGAACACTGAAGCTTTCTTT.

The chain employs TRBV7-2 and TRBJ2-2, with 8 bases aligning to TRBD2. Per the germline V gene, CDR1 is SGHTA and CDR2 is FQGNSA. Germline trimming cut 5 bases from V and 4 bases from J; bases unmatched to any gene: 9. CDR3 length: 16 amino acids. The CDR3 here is CASSPQSGSFTGELFF. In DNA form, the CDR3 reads TGTGCCAGCAGCCCCCAGAGCGGGAGTTTCACCGGGGAGCTGTTTTTT.

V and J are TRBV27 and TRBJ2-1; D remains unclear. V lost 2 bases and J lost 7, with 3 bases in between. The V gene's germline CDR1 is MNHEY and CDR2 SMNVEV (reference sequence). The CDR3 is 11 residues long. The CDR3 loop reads CASSLANEQFF. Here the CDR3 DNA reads TGTGCCAGCAGTTTAGCGAATGAGCAGTTCTTC.

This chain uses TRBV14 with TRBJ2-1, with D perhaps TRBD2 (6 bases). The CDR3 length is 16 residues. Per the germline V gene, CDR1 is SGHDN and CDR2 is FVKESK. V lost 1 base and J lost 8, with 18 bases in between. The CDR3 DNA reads TGTGCCAGCAGCCAAGGGGGCGGGATGTTAGCCCATGAGCAGTTCTTC. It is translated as CASSQGGGMLAHEQFF.

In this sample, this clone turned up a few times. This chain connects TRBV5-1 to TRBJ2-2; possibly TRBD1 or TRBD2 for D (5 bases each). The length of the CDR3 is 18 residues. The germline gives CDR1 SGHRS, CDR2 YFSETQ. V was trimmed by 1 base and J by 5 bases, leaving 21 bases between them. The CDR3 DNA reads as TGCGCCAGCAGCTTGTCCCCGGGGCAGGGCCGGAGTACCGGGGAGCTGTTTTTT. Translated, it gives CASSLSPGQGRSTGELFF.

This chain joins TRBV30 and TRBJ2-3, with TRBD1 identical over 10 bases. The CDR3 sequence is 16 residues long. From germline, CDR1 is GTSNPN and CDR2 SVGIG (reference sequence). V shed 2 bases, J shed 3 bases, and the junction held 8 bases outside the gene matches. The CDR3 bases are TGTGCCTGGAGTTCCCCGACAGGGGGCTGGACAGATACGCAGTATTTT. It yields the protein CAWSSPTGGWTDTQYF.

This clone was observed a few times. CDR3 sequence (DNA): TGTGCCAGCAGCAGAGGTGACGAGCAGTACTTC. As protein: CASSRGDEQYF. The V call is TRBV6-5, the J call TRBJ2-7, with no clear D. The CDR3 loop spans 11 amino acids. V was trimmed by 6 bases and J by 5 bases, leaving 8 bases between them. CDR1 is MNHEY, CDR2 SVGAGI, per germline.

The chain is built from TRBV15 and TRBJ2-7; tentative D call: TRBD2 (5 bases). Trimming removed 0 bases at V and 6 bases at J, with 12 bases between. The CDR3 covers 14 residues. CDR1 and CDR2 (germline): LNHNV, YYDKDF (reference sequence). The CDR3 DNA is TGTGCCACCAGCAGAGATCTTTGGAGCGGCGAGCAGTACTTC. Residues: CATSRDLWSGEQYF.